These T cell receptor beta chains were read from a single sample in a study of CD8+CD57+ T cells in acquired aplastic anemia. TCRdb analysed the reads with MiXCR anew, one entry per CDR3 protein. Of around 500,000 distinct CDR3 sequences listed, roughly a third are singletons. The specimen sequenced was sorted CD4+, CD8+, or CD8+CD57+ T cells (not recorded which) from PBMCs. These receptors were obtained from a human donor with aplastic anemia. Each CDR3 is given with its conserved first and last residue. Fields, in order: V gene, CDR3 protein.

>TRBV9
CTSSGGMEPGDVYF
>TRBV7-3
CASSLTGSGHGYTF
>TRBV20-1
CSARDLWGAWETQYF
>TRBV7-2
CASRQTGLYGYTF
>TRBV24-1
CATERQGNQPQHF
>TRBV19
CASSITGNYGYTF
>TRBV20-1
CSASTLAGSHEQYF
>TRBV3-1
CASTGGQGRQQYF
>TRBV5-1
CASRVGGQTYEQYF
>TRBV7-2
CASSLWSNTEAFF
>TRBV19
CASSSLGRNTEAFF
>TRBV9
CASSATAGTGEAFF
>TRBV19
CASSFWPGPDQPQHF
>TRBV20-1
CSARTYRGPMNTEAFF
>TRBV15
CATSANYVRHNEQFF
>TRBV9
CASSPGGPEAFF
>TRBV20-1
CSATIGNTEAFF
>TRBV2
CASTTGDYDNQPQHF
>TRBV29-1
CSVVGQSEKLFF
>TRBV12-3/TRBV12-4
CASSRGGGTDTQYF
>TRBV7-6
CASSLGTGSLHGYTF
>TRBV19
CASSVPGQGRQPQHF
>TRBV2
CASGFRDSYGYTF
>TRBV14
CASSLQIRYTQGTGDRYGYTF
>TRBV29-1
CSTLSGTANYGYTF
>TRBV15
CATSREEVVDEQFF
>TRBV5-1
CASSPMRQGNEQFF
>TRBV2
CASLDYEQYF
>TRBV7-6
CASSLTVSSYNEQFF
>TRBV28
CASSFSVGIAGYTF
>TRBV20-1
CSASGTSGTYEQYF
>TRBV20-1
CSASSGTYEQYF
>TRBV19
CASSIGDRWGKETQYF
>TRBV20-1
CSASRGGEGYEQYF
>TRBV11-2
CASRSDRGGSTEAFF
>TRBV7-3
CASSVAVSYERYF
>TRBV6-1
CASSHTPNQPQHF
>TRBV20-1
CSASLLSSYNSPLHF
>TRBV6-6
CASSHRGLHGYTF
>TRBV7-2
CASSLEVSLKNTQYF
>TRBV7-6
CASSLEGGVHEQFF
>TRBV24-1
CATKAGGGDGYTF
>TRBV10-3
CASASGRGDSPLHF